The present T cell receptor beta chain was sequenced within a study of early T cells in non-severe SARS-CoV-2 infection. Unique molecular identifiers (one per individual cDNA molecule) were attached. TCRdb used MiXCR to reprocess the 5' RACE reads, holding one entry per CDR3 protein. Of 60,000 to 80,000 distinct CDR3 sequences listed, roughly an eighth are singletons. This CDR3 has 13 amino acids. The V end was cut by 3 bases, the J end by 0 bases, with 5 bases between. Germline CDR1 WNHNN, CDR2 SYGVQD (reference sequence). This clonotype was seen ten or more times. Sequenced sample: whole blood. The rearrangement links TRBV10-1 to TRBJ1-1, with D uncertain. This receptor was obtained from an adult who was a healthcare worker with PCR-confirmed SARS-CoV-2 infection or an uninfected control (not recorded which). CDR3 sequence: CASSENLNTEAFF. The CDR3 region has the DNA TGCGCCAGCAGTGAAAACTTGAACACTGAAGCTTTCTTT.